The source of this T cell receptor (beta chain) is a study of OX40 agonist ivuxolimab in advanced cancers. Study in general: Past anti-PD-1, anti-PD-L1 or anti-CTLA-4 therapy was accepted, and 40% to 45% had received some. Partial responses were achieved by three patients, of whom one had hepatocellular carcinoma and two had cutaneous melanoma.

Regarding this clone: Its antigen remains unknown.

Cycle 7 day 1, cycle 4 day 1, and baseline were the timepoints at which blood was sampled. Produced via immunoSEQ multiplex PCR; TCRdb's table is partial and in-frame only. Counted here are approximately 94,000 clones, approximately 90% occurring once; the ten biggest clones make up about 0.49%. Study observations and caveats: In a subset of nonresponders, normalized T-cell clonal expansion was also low.

Per the germline V gene, CDR1 is MDHEN and CDR2 is SYDVKM. V was cut by 3 bases and J by 10 bases, with 16 bases left in between. The CDR3 covers 14 residues. The J gene is TRBJ2-1, the V gene TRBV28; no clear D gene. The starting material was CD4+ or CD8+ T cells sorted from blood, obtained in a trial of the OX40 agonist ivuxolimab. This sequence was found in an adult with an advanced solid tumor such as melanoma, head and neck, liver or kidney cancer. For the CDR3, the DNA is TGTGCCAGCAGTTTCAACCCCGCCCCCTGGGAGCAGTTCTTC. Translation gives CASSFNPAPWEQFF.